This T cell receptor (beta chain) was sequenced in a study of T cell responses to AZD1222 COVID-19 vaccine. Findings of the study overall: Researchers report vaccine-associated CD4 TCRs spanning spike, with dominance at 160-218 and 743-854. Rises in breadth and depth of Spike-specific TCRs came after two AZD1222 doses. Clonal diversity was possibly underestimated, and white British individuals and females predominated among donors.

In regard to this clone: Antigen: not known.

Repertoires were generated with immunoSEQ multiplex PCR, while TCRdb's copy carries only in-frame clones and drops some. This table has 65,000 to 90,000 clones, 86% appearing once. Germline CDR1 reads SGHTA; CDR2 reads FQGTGA. CDR3 length: 14 amino acids. V lost 5 bases, J lost 2 bases, and 13 bases lay in between. The sequencing here drew on peripheral blood, taken on day 0 of AZD1222 vaccination. This TCR came from an adult in good health. The V gene is TRBV7-3, the J gene TRBJ2-7; TRBD1 is a possible D gene (6 bases). DNA for the CDR3: TGTGCCAGCAGCCCAAGCGGACAGACCTACGAGCAGTACTTC. It yields the protein CASSPSGQTYEQYF. Looking up the rest from reference TRBV7-3 and TRBJ2-7 gives the full variable domain: GAGVSQTPSNKVTEKGKYVELRCDPISGHTALYWYRQSLGQGPEFLIYFQGTGAADDSGLPNDRFFAVRPEGSVSTLKIQRTERGDSAVYLCASSPSGQTYEQYFGPGTRLTVT.